This T cell receptor (beta chain) emerged from a study of cytomegalovirus exposure and HLA in healthy donors. Study summary: Falling in the Caucasian-associated ancestry cluster were about 82% of some 400 genotyped donors. Study-wide results and caveats: A previous analysis found most TCR beta V segments productive roughly 87% or roughly 30% of the time. It was likely that a cluster of highly shared sequence variants was a sequencing artifact. With later analysis, a missense DCLRE1C variant became linked to TCR beta V- and J-gene trimming.

Regarding this clone: The antigen remains undetermined.

Primers included in the PCR were 60 Vbeta and 13 Jbeta primers. Data came from immunoSEQ multiplex PCR; TCRdb stores just in-frame clones and leaves some out. The sample yields 150,000 or so clones, 70% to 80% seen once. With V trimmed by 4 bases and J by 2 bases, 8 bases remained unmatched. CDR3 size: 15 residues. CDR1 is SGHRS, CDR2 YFSETQ, per germline. The receptor was derived from a man between 18 and 29 years old in good health and CMV-seropositive. The chain employs TRBV5-1 and TRBJ2-7; TRBD1 aligns across 8 bases. Sequences were obtained from PBMCs. CDR3 nucleotides: TGCGCCAGCAGCCGAACTGACAGGGGTCCCTACGAGCAGTACTTC. Amino acids: CASSRTDRGPYEQYF.